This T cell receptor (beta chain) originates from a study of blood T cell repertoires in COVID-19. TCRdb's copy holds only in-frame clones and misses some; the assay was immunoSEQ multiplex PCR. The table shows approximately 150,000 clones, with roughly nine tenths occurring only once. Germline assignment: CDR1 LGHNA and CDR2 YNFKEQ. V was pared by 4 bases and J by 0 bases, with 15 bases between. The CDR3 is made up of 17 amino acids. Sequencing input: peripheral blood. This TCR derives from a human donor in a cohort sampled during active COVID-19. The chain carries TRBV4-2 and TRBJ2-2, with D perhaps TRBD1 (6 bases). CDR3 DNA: TGTGCCAGCAGCCTCCCTACTCACAGGGCGAACACCGGGGAGCTGTTTTTT. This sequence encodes CASSLPTHRANTGELFF.